A single T cell receptor beta chain is shown here with its context. The authors diagnosed from clinical symptoms, serum thyroxine, TRAb, thyroid ultrasound and orbital computed tomography. The sample is drawn from a study of Graves' ophthalmopathy and Graves' hyperthyroidism. The V end was cut by 3 bases, the J end by 1 base, with 11 bases between. Germline V gene lookup returns CDR1 ENHRY and CDR2 SYGVKD. This CDR3 is built from 15 residues. TCR beta CDR3 amplification used RNA transcripts. RT-PCR with HTBI primers came first, then second-round multiplex PCR. TCRdb re-analysed the multiplex PCR reads in MiXCR, keeping a single row per CDR3 protein. The sample records approximately 1.2 million distinct CDR3 sequences, roughly two fifths being singletons.

The sequence was collected from an adult man with Graves' hyperthyroidism. The chain uses TRBV10-3 and TRBJ2-3; no clear D gene. Sequenced input: peripheral blood or thyroid tissue (not recorded which). This chain's CDR3 is CAISDRARGTDTQYF. The CDR3 bases are TGTGCCATCAGTGATCGAGCCCGCGGCACAGATACGCAGTATTTT.